What follows are 29 T cell receptor beta chains derived from one specimen sequenced in a study of blood T cell repertoires in COVID-19 (dated by TCRdb to 2020 to 2021). The library was prepared using the immunoSEQ multiplex PCR assay. Imported from immuneACCESS, the table was reduced by TCRdb to in-frame sequences with V and J called. These copies leave out some clones; in studies compared against another copy, an unresolved V gene accounts for under half, and the cause of the remainder is not known. The sample profile shows fewer than 250,000 clones; around 83% of them were found once. The ten largest clones take up under 30% of the sample. The source material was PBMCs or T cells enriched from blood (not recorded which). The receptors here all came from a woman in her 40s in a cohort exposed to, infected with or recovered from COVID-19 (not recorded which).

This rearrangement joins TRBV9 to TRBJ1-1; TRBD1 aligns across 7 bases. The CDR3 covers 14 residues. V trimming: 4 bases; J trimming: 3 bases; junction bases outside the gene matches: 6. The germline gives CDR1 SGDLS, CDR2 YYNGEE. The DNA of the CDR3 is TGTGCCAGCAGCCTAAAGGACAGGCACACTGAAGCTTTCTTT. It encodes CASSLKDRHTEAFF.

This rearrangement joins TRBV12-5 to TRBJ1-2; D gene unclear. Deletions cut 1 base from V and 7 bases from J, with 10 bases between. This CDR3 has 13 amino acids. The germline CDR1 and CDR2 sequences are LGHNT and FRNRAP. This chain's CDR3 is CASGLGQALGYTF. DNA for the CDR3: TGTGCTAGTGGTTTGGGTCAGGCCCTTGGCTACACCTTC.

This clone was seen a few times. V is TRBV7-2 and J is TRBJ1-3; D is undetermined. The CDR3 is 16 residues long. The V end was cut by 1 base, the J end by 0 bases, with 10 bases between. CDR1 SGHTA and CDR2 FQGNSA come from the germline V gene. CDR3 nucleotides: TGTGCCAGCAGCTTAGGTTTTCGGGGCTCTGGAAACACCATATATTTT. This codes for CASSLGFRGSGNTIYF.

The rearrangement joins TRBV14 to TRBJ2-3; TRBD1 is a possible D gene (6 bases). The CDR3 is 17 residues long. Germline CDR1 and CDR2: SGHDN and FVKESK. V was pared by 0 bases and J by 1 base, with 14 bases between. This CDR3 reads CASSQEARGWCTDTQYF. For the CDR3, the DNA is TGTGCCAGCAGCCAAGAAGCCAGGGGTTGGTGCACAGATACGCAGTATTTT.

V and J are TRBV13 and TRBJ1-1; tentative D call: TRBD1 (5 bases). Per germline, CDR1 PRHDT and CDR2 FYEKMQ (reference sequence). This CDR3 is built from 16 residues. V shed 2 bases and J shed 4 bases, with 17 bases lying between them. CDR3 sequence: CASSLPGVHRVTEAFF. The CDR3 bases are TGTGCCAGCAGCTTACCGGGGGTACATCGGGTCACTGAAGCTTTCTTT.

The genes are TRBV5-6 and TRBJ1-4; TRBD1 matches 9 bases. V gave up 3 bases and J gave up 10 bases; unmatched junction bases: 4. The CDR3 has 13 residues. Germline V gives CDR1 SGHDT, CDR2 YYEEEE. The CDR3 reads CASSSQGARKLFF. The CDR3 DNA reads as TGTGCCAGCAGCTCACAGGGGGCAAGAAAACTGTTTTTT.

The chain recombines TRBV4-1 with TRBJ1-1; D unresolved. Germline V CDR1 and CDR2: MGHRA, YSYEKL. The length of the CDR3 is 15 residues. V was cut by 1 base and J by 0 bases, with 9 bases left in between. The CDR3 nucleotides read TGCGCCAGCAGCCAAGGAGACACAGTGAACACTGAAGCTTTCTTT. Its protein is CASSQGDTVNTEAFF.

The chain carries TRBV19 and TRBJ2-1; 8 bases are a match to TRBD2. The CDR3 length is 15 residues. Germline V gives CDR1 LNHDA, CDR2 SQIVND (reference sequence). V was pared by 5 bases and J by 1 base, with 4 bases of the junction left unmatched. The CDR3 spells CASSRTSGSYNEQFF. The CDR3 nucleotides are TGTGCCAGTAGTCGAACTAGCGGTTCCTACAATGAGCAGTTCTTC.

The rearrangement joins TRBV25-1 to TRBJ1-1; no firm D call. The CDR3 loop spans 11 amino acids. Trimming stripped 2 bases from V and 7 bases from J, with 5 bases between. Germline V gives CDR1 MGHDK, CDR2 SYGVNS. The CDR3 nucleotides read TGTGCCAGCAGTGAAGGGCTTGAAGCTTTCTTT. This codes for CASSEGLEAFF.

The CDR3 DNA reads as TGTGCCAGCAGTTATCCAACAACCAACTATGGCTACACCTTC. This codes for CASSYPTTNYGYTF. The J gene is TRBJ1-2, the V gene TRBV28, with unresolved D. The CDR3 length is 14 residues. Germline lookup yields CDR1 MDHEN and CDR2 SYDVKM. V dropped 4 bases and J dropped 2 bases, with 11 bases sitting between them.

V usage is TRBV9 and J usage is TRBJ2-1, with 8 bases matching TRBD2. Germline CDR1 and CDR2: SGDLS and YYNGEE. V was clipped by 0 bases and J by 6 bases; unmatched bases: 5. CDR3 size: 15 residues. The CDR3 region has the DNA TGTGCCAGCAGCGTAGGACTAGCGACCCCCAATGAGCAGTTCTTC. It codes for CASSVGLATPNEQFF.

The gene calls are TRBV24-1 and TRBJ1-4; 8 bases align to TRBD1. The length of the CDR3 is 17 residues. The V and J ends lost 9 bases and 0 bases, in that order; junction bases with no gene match: 11. The V gene's germline CDR1 is KGHDR and CDR2 SFDVKD. The CDR3 loop reads CATLRTGTGPTNEKLFF. DNA of the CDR3: TGTGCCACCTTACGGACAGGGACCGGGCCAACTAATGAAAAACTGTTTTTT.

V and J are TRBV24-1 and TRBJ2-3, with 10 nucleotides matching TRBD1. The CDR3 covers 15 residues. The germline CDR1 and CDR2 sequences are KGHDR and SFDVKD. V gave up 3 bases and J gave up 4 bases; unmatched junction bases: 3. The DNA of the CDR3 is TGTGCCACCAGTGATCGGGACAGGGGCCCAGATACGCAGTATTTT. Residues: CATSDRDRGPDTQYF.

The chain couples TRBV10-3 to TRBJ2-2; 13 bases map to TRBD2. CDR3 length: 14 amino acids. V lost 6 bases to trimming and J lost 6 bases; unmatched junction nucleotides: 1. Germline V gene lookup returns CDR1 ENHRY and CDR2 SYGVKD. In DNA, the CDR3 is TGTGCCATCAGAGGACTAGCGGGAGCCGGGGAGCTGTTTTTT. Residues: CAIRGLAGAGELFF.

This chain uses TRBV18 with TRBJ2-5, with 11 bases matching TRBD1. The V gene end was trimmed by 3 bases and the J gene end by 4 bases; junction bases not matched to a gene: 4. The CDR3 is 15 residues long. Per the germline V gene, CDR1 is KGHSH and CDR2 is LQKENI. The CDR3 loop reads CASSPLDRGLETQYF. In DNA, the CDR3 is TGTGCCAGCTCACCGCTGGACAGGGGGCTAGAGACCCAGTACTTC. Full variable domain (outside the CDR3, taken from reference TRBV18 and TRBJ2-5): NAGVMQNPRHLVRRRGQEARLRCSPMKGHSHVYWYRQLPEEGLKFMVYLQKENIIDESGMPKERFSAEFPKEGPSILRIQQVVRGDSAAYFCASSPLDRGLETQYFGPGTRLLVL.

The chain is built from TRBV3-1 (or the pseudogene TRBV3-2) and TRBJ2-5; TRBD2 matches at 16 bases. V dropped 3 bases and J dropped 3; count of bases not matched to a gene: 10. Germline CDR1 reads LGHDT; CDR2 reads YNNKEL (reference sequence). This CDR3 has 19 residues. CDR3 in amino acids: CASSHPGTSGGASEETQYF. CDR3 nucleotide sequence: TGTGCCAGCAGCCACCCCGGGACTAGCGGGGGGGCCTCGGAAGAGACCCAGTACTTC.

The chain employs TRBV6-5 and TRBJ2-7; 12 bases fit TRBD1. This CDR3 comprises 16 residues. J was trimmed by 3 bases and V by 0 bases; bases with no gene match: 3. Germline assignment: CDR1 MNHEY and CDR2 SVGAGI. The CDR3 sequence is CASSYSGTGGIYEQYF. The CDR3 DNA reads as TGTGCCAGCAGTTACTCCGGGACAGGGGGCATCTACGAGCAGTACTTC.

The genes are TRBV5-4 and TRBJ2-2; 9 bases match TRBD1. V lost 1 base, J lost 7 bases, and 11 bases stayed unmatched. Germline-derived CDR1 and CDR2 are SGHNT and YYREEE (reference sequence). The CDR3 consists of 17 residues. The CDR3 DNA is TGTGCCAGCAGCTTGCTACCAGGGACAGGGAAATACGGGGAGCTGTTTTTT. Its protein product is CASSLLPGTGKYGELFF.

This chain links TRBV3-1 (or the pseudogene TRBV3-2) with TRBJ2-5; D unclear. The CDR3 consists of 14 residues. V was trimmed by 0 bases and J by 6 bases, leaving 11 bases between them. Germline V gene data show CDR1 as LGHDT and CDR2 as YNNKEL (reference sequence). The CDR3 protein is CASSQDPQMKTQYF. CDR3 in DNA: TGTGCCAGCAGCCAAGATCCGCAGATGAAGACCCAGTACTTC.

This chain links TRBV10-1 with TRBJ2-5, with D possibly matching TRBD2 (6 bases). The CDR3 has 16 residues. The germline V and J ends were trimmed by 3 bases and 1 base, with 15 bases remaining between them. Germline V gives CDR1 WNHNN, CDR2 SYGVQD (reference sequence). The CDR3 protein is CASSDALSGLQETQYF. Here the CDR3 DNA reads TGCGCCAGCAGTGACGCTCTTAGCGGCCTCCAAGAGACCCAGTACTTC.

The table lists this clone with a count of one. The V gene is TRBV6-6, the J gene TRBJ1-3; maybe TRBD1 (5 bases). Trimming stripped 8 bases from V and 0 bases from J, with 17 bases between. Germline V lookup: CDR1 MNHNY, CDR2 SVGAGI (reference sequence). The CDR3 runs to 16 residues. The CDR3 DNA follows: TGTGCCAGCTCTAACAAAGGGGCCAGCTCTGGAAACACCATATATTTT. Translation: CASSNKGASSGNTIYF.

V gene TRBV5-1 combines with J gene TRBJ2-1; a possible D gene is TRBD1 (5 bases). Germline V CDR1 and CDR2: SGHRS, YFSETQ. V dropped 0 bases and J dropped 8 bases, with 15 bases sitting between them. This CDR3 is built from 15 residues. In DNA form, the CDR3 reads TGCGCCAGCAGCTTGGAAGGCCTCTTGGGGCATGAGCAGTTCTTC. Its protein is CASSLEGLLGHEQFF.

V is TRBV7-2 and J is TRBJ1-4; the D is unclear. V was clipped by 5 bases and J by 6 bases, with 13 bases between them. Germline V gives CDR1 SGHTA, CDR2 FQGNSA. The CDR3 spans 14 residues. CDR3 sequence: CASSDTGTDEKLFF. Written as DNA, the CDR3 is TGTGCCAGCAGCGACACTGGCACAGATGAAAAACTGTTTTTT.

This chain uses TRBV2 with TRBJ2-7; no definite D call. Germline CDR1 reads SNHLY; CDR2 reads FYNNEI. The CDR3 has 16 residues. Trimming removed 10 bases at V and 3 bases at J, with 25 bases between. The CDR3 DNA sequence: TGTGCCACCTTGGTCCTAGACGCAGCATTGCGCTACGAGCAGTACTTC. It yields the protein CATLVLDAALRYEQYF.

This clone was observed a single time. The gene calls are TRBV27 and TRBJ2-7; D unclear. Trimming cost V 1 base and J 2 bases, with 9 bases left between them. The CDR3 sequence is 14 residues long. Germline CDR1 and CDR2: MNHEY and SMNVEV (reference sequence). The CDR3 nucleotides are TGTGCCAGCAGTTTATTGGGCGAGCCCTACGAGCAGTACTTC. Its protein product is CASSLLGEPYEQYF.

The gene calls are TRBV13 and TRBJ2-5, with 9 bases fitting TRBD2. The V segment lost 4 bases and the J segment 2 bases; nucleotides outside the gene matches: 8. The CDR3 contains 16 residues. Germline-derived CDR1 and CDR2 are PRHDT and FYEKMQ (reference sequence). CDR3 region: CASSSNLAGNQETQYF. The CDR3 region has the DNA TGTGCCAGCAGCTCCAACCTAGCGGGGAATCAAGAGACCCAGTACTTC.

Here the CDR3 reads CASSPDRNYEQYF. For the CDR3, the DNA is TGTGCCAGCAGTCCGGACAGGAACTACGAGCAGTACTTC. The genes are TRBV27 and TRBJ2-7, with 7 bases fitting TRBD1. The CDR3 runs 13 residues. Germline trimming cut 5 bases from V and 3 bases from J; bases unmatched to any gene: 4. Germline lookup yields CDR1 MNHEY and CDR2 SMNVEV (reference sequence).

The chain combines TRBV14 with TRBJ2-2; D call uncertain. The V gene's germline CDR1 is SGHDN and CDR2 FVKESK. The CDR3 has 14 amino acids. Trimming shortened V by 2 bases and J by 5 bases, and 9 bases separated the two germline ends. CDR3 coding DNA: TGTGCCAGCAGCCAATACACACGAACCGGGGAGCTGTTTTTT. This codes for CASSQYTRTGELFF.

The chain joins TRBV29-1 to TRBJ2-7; D is unresolved. The CDR3 has 11 residues. The V end was cut by 4 bases, the J end by 6 bases, with 10 bases between. CDR1 is SQVTM, CDR2 ANQGSEA, per germline. CDR3 sequence: CSVAELSEQYF. CDR3 nucleotides: TGCAGCGTTGCAGAGCTTAGCGAGCAGTACTTC.